This is a list of T cell receptor beta chains from one sample in a study of blood T cell repertoires in COVID-19. Only in-frame clones appear in the TCRdb table, and some are missing; sequencing was by immunoSEQ multiplex PCR. In the table there are around 270,000 clones, approximately 86% of which are singletons. The sequenced material came from peripheral blood. Receptor source: a man aged 30 to 45 with active or convalescent COVID-19. CDR3s include the opening cysteine and the closing phenylalanine or tryptophan. D genes are given only for firm matches. For some rows the clone size is stated as once, few or many, or as a class when expanded; others skip it.

>TRBJ1-5|-|-|TRBV2
CASSVGEPQHF
TGTGCCAGCAGTGTAGGAGAGCCCCAGCATTTT
>TRBJ2-5|-|-|TRBV5-1
CASSLDRVRQETQYF
TGCGCCAGCAGCTTGGACAGAGTTCGTCAAGAGACCCAGTACTTC
>TRBJ1-1|-|-|TRBV29-1
CSVEAEVNTEAFF
TGCAGCGTTGAAGCTGAGGTGAACACTGAAGCTTTCTTT
>TRBJ2-1|-|TRBD2|TRBV20-1
CSASRRGAHFGEQFF
TGCAGTGCTAGTAGGCGGGGGGCCCATTTTGGTGAGCAGTTCTTC
>TRBJ1-2|-|-|TRBV5-4
CASSPAGGAPIGYTF
TGTGCCAGCAGCCCCGCGGGGGGCGCCCCTATCGGCTACACCTTC
>TRBJ2-1|-|TRBD2|TRBV4-2
CASSQEGAGLAGDYASYNEQFF
TGTGCCAGCAGCCAGGAAGGAGCCGGACTAGCGGGGGACTACGCCTCCTACAATGAGCAGTTCTTC
>TRBJ2-1|-|TRBD2|TRBV18
CASSQLAGGQGEQFF
TGTGCCAGCTCCCAACTAGCGGGGGGCCAGGGTGAGCAGTTCTTC
>TRBJ2-3|-|TRBD2|TRBV7-3
CASSFGGGARDTQYF
TGTGCCAGCAGCTTTGGCGGGGGGGCCAGAGATACGCAGTATTTT
>TRBJ2-2|few|TRBD1|TRBV10-1
CASSESTGGYGELFF
TGCGCCAGCAGTGAGTCGACAGGGGGCTACGGGGAGCTGTTTTTT
>TRBJ1-1|-|-|TRBV5-1
CASTDSSLIGKAEAFF
TGCGCCAGCACTGACAGCAGCTTGATAGGGAAGGCTGAAGCTTTCTTT
>TRBJ1-4|-|TRBD1|TRBV19
CASSSSGQSGEKLFF
TGTGCCAGTAGTTCTTCGGGACAGTCGGGGGAAAAACTGTTTTTT
>TRBJ1-6|-|TRBD1|TRBV7-9
CASSRGTGGNSPLHF
TGTGCCAGCAGCCGAGGAACAGGGGGTAATTCACCCCTCCACTTT
>TRBJ1-2|-|-|TRBV9
CASSAEGLHYGYTF
TGTGCCAGCAGCGCAGAGGGACTGCACTATGGCTACACCTTC
>TRBJ2-3|-|TRBD2|TRBV10-1
CASSESRTSGLRTQYF
TGCGCCAGCAGTGAGTCCCGGACTAGCGGTTTGAGAACGCAGTATTTT
>TRBJ2-5|-|-|TRBV2
CASSGGGAQETQYF
TGTGCCAGCAGTGGTGGGGGGGCGCAAGAGACCCAGTACTTC
>TRBJ1-2|-|TRBD1|TRBV19
CASNEGQGYGYTF
TGTGCCAGTAATGAGGGACAGGGCTATGGCTACACCTTC
>TRBJ2-2|-|-|TRBV5-1
CASSLGQTGELFF
TGCGCCAGCAGCTTGGGGCAGACCGGGGAGCTGTTTTTT
>TRBJ2-4|-|TRBD1|TRBV19
CASSIEGTGRAKNIQYF
TGTGCCAGTAGTATAGAAGGGACAGGGAGAGCCAAAAACATTCAGTACTTC
>TRBJ1-2|-|TRBD1|TRBV29-1
CSVRAPGQERGYTF
TGCAGCGTTAGAGCCCCGGGACAGGAGAGGGGCTACACCTTC
>TRBJ1-1|-|-|TRBV5-8
CASSRRAAASTEAFF
TGTGCCAGCAGCCGGCGGGCAGCGGCCTCCACTGAAGCTTTCTTT